Listed here are 6 T cell receptor beta chains from one sample, sequenced in a study of OX40 agonist ivuxolimab in advanced cancers. The table came from immunoSEQ multiplex PCR; TCRdb's copy has only in-frame clones and leaves some out. The table records around 26,000 clones, 85% of them present only once. Sequences were derived from CD4+ or CD8+ T cells sorted from blood, sampled in a trial of the OX40 agonist ivuxolimab. The receptors derive from an adult with an advanced solid tumor such as melanoma, head and neck, liver or kidney cancer.

The chain joins TRBV7-6 to TRBJ1-4; 8 positions agree with TRBD1. The germline gives CDR1 SGHVS, CDR2 FNYEAQ. The CDR3 sequence is 15 residues long. The ends lost 5 bases at V and 6 bases at J; junction bases unmatched: 8. The CDR3 bases are TGTGCCAGCAGCCCTAACAGGGGGGGGTATGAAAAACTGTTTTTT. As protein: CASSPNRGGYEKLFF.

The V call is TRBV18, the J call TRBJ1-1, with D possibly TRBD1 on 5 matching bases. The CDR3 contains 14 residues. Trimming shortened V by 2 bases and J by 1 base, and 8 bases separated the two germline ends. The germline gives CDR1 KGHSH, CDR2 LQKENI. The CDR3 region is CASSPDTGNTEAFF. The CDR3 DNA is TGTGCCAGCTCACCAGACACAGGGAACACTGAAGCTTTCTTT.

The genes are TRBV4-2 and TRBJ1-1, with D possibly TRBD1 on 6 matching bases. CDR3 length equals 18 residues. Per germline, CDR1 LGHNA and CDR2 YNFKEQ. Trimming cost V 1 base and J 0 bases, with 18 bases left between them. CDR3 amino acids: CASSQAGRGWYLNTEAFF. CDR3 bases: TGTGCCAGCAGCCAAGCCGGCAGGGGTTGGTATCTGAACACTGAAGCTTTCTTT.

The J gene is TRBJ2-7, the V gene TRBV11-2; D tentatively fits TRBD1 or TRBD2 (5 bases each). Germline lookup yields CDR1 SGHAT and CDR2 FQNNGV. The CDR3 runs 15 residues. The ends were cut back, 2 bases at V and 2 bases at J, with 13 bases in the middle. The CDR3 DNA reads as TGTGCCAGCAGCTTATTGGTGGGGGTCCCCTACGAGCAGTACTTC. Protein sequence: CASSLLVGVPYEQYF.

V is TRBV4-2 and J is TRBJ1-2, with D possibly matching TRBD1 (5 bases). The CDR3 contains 12 residues. The germline CDR1 and CDR2 sequences are LGHNA and YNFKEQ. Trimming pared 3 bases from V and 8 bases from J, leaving 10 bases between. The DNA of the CDR3 is TGTGCCAGCAGCCAGGGGACGGAGGGCTACACCTTC. This codes for CASSQGTEGYTF.

This clone came up a few times. The V and J genes are TRBV5-4 and TRBJ1-6; a weak D match, TRBD1 (5 bases). Germline V CDR1 and CDR2: SGHNT, YYREEE (reference sequence). With 7 bases removed from V and 10 bases from J, the gap between germline ends came to 15 bases. The CDR3 has 13 amino acids. In DNA, the CDR3 is TGTGCCAGCGGGGGTATAAGCGAGTCACCCCTCCACTTT. This codes for CASGGISESPLHF.